What follows are 16 T cell receptor beta chains derived from one specimen sequenced in a study of identical twins (dated by TCRdb to about 2016). Receptors were amplified or captured by 5' RACE. Sequencing instrument: Illumina HiSeq 2000. The raw public data were reprocessed by TCRdb itself: fastp quality trimming at Q25, MiXCR clonotype calling, in-frame beta chains only. Each record represents a unique CDR3 protein, reported with the most common genes and DNA among its rows. This sample comprises about 720,000 distinct CDR3 sequences, 8.5% to 9.5% of them detected only once. Around 0.98% of the sample belongs to the ten largest clones. These records were also assigned to another study, of yellow fever vaccine responses in identical twins.

The sample was PBMCs. The receptors stem from a woman younger than 30 in good health.

This clonotype has at least ten counts. This chain links TRBV2 with TRBJ1-2; D is possibly TRBD1 (5 bases). This CDR3 comprises 14 residues. Germline V gives CDR1 SNHLY, CDR2 FYNNEI. Trimming left V 7 bases short and J 1 base short, with 13 bases between. The CDR3 loop is CASTDSLLNYGYTF. As DNA, the CDR3 is TGTGCCAGCACCGACAGTCTCCTTAACTATGGCTACACCTTC.

In its sample, this clonotype was seen many times. The genes are TRBV14 and TRBJ2-1; D perhaps matches TRBD2 (6 bases). This CDR3 has 14 residues. Trimming left V 0 bases short and J 9 bases short, with 12 bases between. Germline V CDR1 and CDR2: SGHDN, FVKESK. CDR3 nucleotides: TGTGCCAGCAGCCAAGACCGGGTGGGAGGTGAGCAGTTCTTC. The encoded protein is CASSQDRVGGEQFF.

This clonotype was seen many times. The chain uses TRBV12-3 or TRBV12-4 and TRBJ2-5; 8 bases match TRBD1. The ends lost 6 bases at V and 2 bases at J; junction bases unmatched: 8. This CDR3 region has 15 residues. CDR3 in amino acids: CASSTGQGGQETQYF. CDR3 DNA sequence: TGTGCCAGCAGCACAGGACAGGGAGGACAAGAGACCCAGTACTTC.

This clonotype was seen a few times. The chain is built from TRBV15 and TRBJ1-2; D remains ambiguous. The CDR3 runs 13 residues. Germline V gene sequence: CDR1 LNHNV, CDR2 YYDKDF (reference sequence). V gave up 1 base and J gave up 4 bases, with 7 bases separating them. This CDR3 is CATSRGKGYGYTF. DNA of the CDR3: TGTGCCACCAGCAGAGGAAAGGGCTATGGCTACACCTTC. The variable domain in full, with the rest retrieved from reference TRBV15 and TRBJ1-2, is DAMVIQNPRYQVTQFGKPVTLSCSQTLNHNVMYWYQQKSSQAPKLLFHYYDKDFNNEADTPDNFQSRRPNTSFCFLDIRSPGLGDTAMYLCATSRGKGYGYTFGSGTRLTVV.

V gene TRBV7-6 combines with J gene TRBJ2-1, with 7 positions matching TRBD1. The CDR3 consists of 15 residues. CDR1 and CDR2 from the germline V gene are SGHVS and FNYEAQ. V gave up 7 bases and J gave up 7 bases; unmatched junction bases: 13. CDR3 residues: CASILYDTGDNEQFF. As DNA, the CDR3 is TGTGCCAGCATCCTTTATGATACAGGGGATAATGAGCAGTTCTTC.

The V call is TRBV11-2, the J call TRBJ2-7; no definite D call. CDR3 length: 14 amino acids. Germline CDR1 reads SGHAT; CDR2 reads FQNNGV. V lost 5 bases, J lost 5 bases, and 16 bases lay in between. The CDR3 DNA follows: TGTGCCAGCAGCCTCTATTTGGTATCCGACGAGCAGTACTTC. Its translation: CASSLYLVSDEQYF.

This clonotype was seen many times. The rearrangement links TRBV9 to TRBJ1-5; D is possibly TRBD1 (5 bases). This CDR3 contains 14 residues. In germline, CDR1 is SGDLS, CDR2 YYNGEE. Between the trimmed V and J ends, which lost 3 bases and 9 bases, there was a span of 16 bases. The CDR3 reads CASSADGAKAPQHF. The CDR3 DNA follows: TGTGCCAGCAGCGCGGACGGGGCGAAGGCGCCCCAGCATTTT.

J is TRBJ2-7 and V is TRBV7-2; maybe TRBD1 (6 bases). V lost 3 bases and J lost 5, with 14 bases in between. This CDR3 is 14 amino acids long. CDR1 is SGHTA, CDR2 FQGNSA, per germline. The CDR3 DNA follows: TGTGCCAGCAGCTTGGACACAGGGACAAACGAGCAGTACTTC. It codes for CASSLDTGTNEQYF.

This clonotype came up a few times. CDR3 region: CASNTTYEQYF. CDR3 bases: TGTGCCAGCAATACTACCTACGAGCAGTACTTC. The rearrangement links TRBV21-1 to TRBJ2-7. TRBV21-1 is a known pseudogene. The CDR3 extends over 11 amino acids.

This clonotype was seen many times. The V and J genes are TRBV12-3 or TRBV12-4 and TRBJ2-7; D might be TRBD1 (5 bases). The CDR3 consists of 13 residues. The V end lost 5 bases, the J end lost 7 bases, and 15 bases lay between the germline ends. DNA of the CDR3: TGTGCCAGCAGTACGCCAGGGATCGGGGAGCAGTACTTC. This encodes CASSTPGIGEQYF.

This clonotype was seen repeatedly, ten times or more. The rearrangement joins TRBV15 to TRBJ1-1, with D hard to call. V was clipped by 5 bases and J by 3 bases, with 13 bases between them. The CDR3 consists of 14 residues. Germline CDR1 reads LNHNV; CDR2 reads YYDKDF (reference sequence). CDR3 sequence (DNA): TGTGCCACCAGCGGCAACCGGGGATACACTGAAGCTTTCTTT. Protein product: CATSGNRGYTEAFF.

This clonotype was observed a few times. This chain connects TRBV5-1 to TRBJ2-5; no definite D call. Germline values: CDR1 SGHRS, CDR2 YFSETQ. V shed 0 bases and J shed 3 bases, with 6 bases lying between them. CDR3 size: 13 residues. The CDR3 is CASSLGPKETQYF. The CDR3 DNA sequence: TGCGCCAGCAGCTTGGGACCGAAAGAGACCCAGTACTTC.

This clonotype was observed at least ten times. This chain joins TRBV7-2 and TRBJ2-7, with D possibly TRBD2 on 7 matching bases. This CDR3 has 15 amino acids. The V end lost 6 bases, the J end lost 2 bases, and 17 bases lay between the germline ends. Germline CDR1 reads SGHTA; CDR2 reads FQGNSA. CDR3 DNA: TGTGCCAGCAGACTGGGAGGGGGGGCCCCCTACGAGCAGTACTTC. Its protein is CASRLGGGAPYEQYF.

This rearrangement joins TRBV7-2 to TRBJ1-5, with a tentative D call TRBD1 (5 bases). The germline gives CDR1 SGHTA, CDR2 FQGNSA. The CDR3 consists of 15 residues. V was shortened by 6 bases and J by 3 bases, with 15 bases between the two germline ends. The CDR3 nucleotides are TGTGCCAGCAGGGGGGATACAGGTAACAATCAGCCCCAGCATTTT. Translation: CASRGDTGNNQPQHF.

This clonotype was picked up many times. V usage is TRBV7-2 and J usage is TRBJ2-1, with D maybe TRBD2 (5 bases). The CDR3 runs 15 residues. Trimming removed 5 bases at V and 5 bases at J, with 16 bases between. The germline V gene encodes CDR1 SGHTA and CDR2 FQGNSA. CDR3 sequence: CASSPTLVYNNEQFF. The CDR3 coding sequence is TGTGCCAGCAGCCCGACACTAGTGTACAACAATGAGCAGTTCTTC.

This clonotype was recorded at least ten times. This rearrangement joins TRBV12-3 or TRBV12-4 to TRBJ2-1, with D tentatively TRBD2 (6 bases). This CDR3 contains 14 residues. With 7 bases removed from V and 3 bases from J, the gap between germline ends came to 13 bases. The CDR3, as DNA: TGTGCCAGCACCAAACTGGGGGGCTACAATGAGCAGTTCTTC. This translates into CASTKLGGYNEQFF.